The rows below give T cell receptor beta chains drawn from one sample of a study of control samples from healthy donors and cancer patients. The method was immunoSEQ multiplex PCR; TCRdb's version includes in-frame clones alone and lacks a portion of them. In the table there are about 98,000 clones, 82% of which are singletons. The sequencing input was blood. Every receptor here comes from a man aged 60 to 75 in good health. The CDR3 runs from the conserved cysteine through the conserved F or W. The order of the fields is V gene, D gene, CDR3 length, clone size, J gene, CDR3 protein, CDR3 DNA. D genes are given only for firm matches. Clone size is given for some rows only: seen once, a few or many times, or a class if the clone is expanded.

>TRBV19|TRBD1|16|.|TRBJ2-1
CASSIAGTGGYNEQFF
TGTGCCAGTAGTATAGCGGGGACAGGGGGGTACAATGAGCAGTTCTTC
>TRBV5-1|TRBD1|13|few|TRBJ1-2
CASTAMDRGGYTF
TGCGCCAGCACCGCTATGGACAGGGGTGGCTACACCTTC
>TRBV27|.|16|.|TRBJ2-1
CASSFSGESSYNEQFF
TGTGCCAGCAGTTTTTCAGGGGAGAGCTCCTACAATGAGCAGTTCTTC
>TRBV19|.|14|.|TRBJ1-1
CASSIGTPNTEAFF
TGTGCCAGTAGTATTGGGACACCGAACACTGAAGCTTTCTTT
>TRBV11-2|TRBD1|14|once|TRBJ2-1
CASSFLTGGNEQFF
TGTGCCAGCAGCTTTTTAACAGGGGGCAATGAGCAGTTCTTC
>TRBV30|.|13|.|TRBJ2-6
CAWDGAGANVLTF
TGTGCCTGGGATGGTGCTGGGGCCAACGTCCTGACTTTC
>TRBV5-1|TRBD1|15|.|TRBJ2-7
CASSLAGQGTHEQYF
TGCGCCAGCAGCTTGGCGGGACAGGGGACCCACGAGCAGTACTTC
>TRBV7-8|.|15|once|TRBJ2-5
CASSPPAGFLETQYF
TGTGCCAGCAGCCCCCCGGCGGGGTTTTTAGAGACCCAGTACTTC
>TRBV9|.|15|.|TRBJ2-5
CATSSLGGPEETQYF
TGTGCCACCTCTTCCTTGGGGGGGCCCGAAGAGACCCAGTACTTC
>TRBV28|TRBD1|14|.|TRBJ1-5
CASRYDRGNQPQHF
TGTGCCAGCAGGTACGACAGGGGCAATCAGCCCCAGCATTTT
>TRBV11-2|TRBD2|16|once|TRBJ2-3
CASSSTSGGFTDTQYF
TGTGCCAGCAGCTCGACTAGCGGGGGCTTCACAGATACGCAGTATTTT
>TRBV7-8|.|15|.|TRBJ1-2
CASSLTGYGNEGYTF
TGTGCCAGCAGCTTGACAGGTTATGGTAATGAGGGCTACACCTTC
>TRBV5-5|.|15|.|TRBJ2-7
CASSRGGQSSYEQYF
TGTGCTAGCAGCCGCGGGGGACAGTCCTCCTACGAGCAGTACTTC
>TRBV19|.|15|.|TRBJ1-4
CANSPWTVTNEKLFF
TGTGCCAATAGTCCGTGGACAGTAACTAATGAAAAACTGTTTTTT
>TRBV19|TRBD2|16|many|TRBJ2-3
CASSMKGTSGADTQYF
TGTGCCAGTAGTATGAAGGGGACTAGCGGGGCAGATACGCAGTATTTT
>TRBV30|TRBD1|18|.|TRBJ2-6
CAWSVLGGQSSGANVLTF
TGTGCCTGGAGTGTACTAGGGGGCCAGAGCTCTGGGGCCAACGTCCTGACTTTC
>TRBV4-1|.|15|.|TRBJ2-5
CASSQELLRQETQYF
TGCGCCAGCAGCCAAGAACTGCTCCGCCAAGAGACCCAGTACTTC
>TRBV30|.|12|.|TRBJ2-7
CATNRVLHEQYF
TGTGCTACAAACAGGGTCCTACACGAGCAGTACTTC
>TRBV9|.|13|.|TRBJ2-3
CASSPDGRDTQYF
TGTGCCAGCAGCCCGGACGGCCGAGATACGCAGTATTTT
>TRBV19|.|15|.|TRBJ1-5
CASSDQGNSNQPQHF
TGTGCCAGTAGCGATCAGGGGAACAGCAATCAGCCCCAGCATTTT
>TRBV3-1/TRBV3-2|.|16|few|TRBJ1-2
CASSHLGGGTNYGYTF
TGTGCCAGCAGTCATTTAGGAGGAGGGACTAACTATGGCTACACCTTC
>TRBV6-2/TRBV6-3|TRBD1|14|.|TRBJ1-5
CASSPTGEEQPQHF
TGTGCCAGCAGTCCAACAGGGGAGGAACAGCCCCAGCATTTT
>TRBV9|.|14|.|TRBJ1-5
CASSVGREGQPQHF
TGTGCCAGCAGCGTAGGGAGGGAAGGTCAGCCCCAGCATTTT
>TRBV3-1/TRBV3-2|TRBD1|15|.|TRBJ1-2
CASSLRGTDNYGYTF
TGTGCCAGCAGCCTTAGAGGGACAGACAACTATGGCTACACCTTC
>TRBV28|.|17|.|TRBJ1-2
CASSLAAIGRSNYGYTF
TGTGCCAGCAGTTTAGCCGCCATCGGTCGATCTAACTATGGCTACACCTTC
>TRBV5-1|TRBD1|14|.|TRBJ2-7
CASSLQGAVNEQYF
TGCGCCAGCAGCTTGCAGGGGGCAGTAAACGAGCAGTACTTC
>TRBV19|.|17|.|TRBJ2-1
CASSIGFLQGRNNEQFF
TGTGCCAGTAGTATAGGGTTTCTCCAGGGGCGCAACAATGAGCAGTTCTTC
>TRBV7-9|TRBD1|17|.|TRBJ1-5
CASSRDRGAIGNQPQHF
TGTGCCAGCAGCCGGGACAGGGGGGCGATCGGCAATCAGCCCCAGCATTTT
>TRBV6-5|.|13|.|TRBJ1-2
CASSTAGVYGYTF
TGTGCCAGCAGTACCGCAGGTGTCTATGGCTACACCTTC
>TRBV18|.|16|few|TRBJ2-6
CAGKVQANSGANVLTF
TGTGCCGGAAAAGTACAGGCGAACTCTGGGGCCAACGTCCTGACTTTC
>TRBV6-2/TRBV6-3|.|22|.|TRBJ2-3
CASRPTEGQGSMVAGVTDTQYF
TGTGCCAGCAGACCTACGGAGGGACAGGGATCGATGGTAGCGGGAGTCACAGATACGCAGTATTTT
>TRBV7-9|.|15|.|TRBJ1-2
CASSLAGGAIYGYTF
TGTGCCAGCAGCTTAGCCGGGGGCGCGATCTATGGCTACACCTTC
>TRBV29-1|.|16|once|TRBJ2-1
CSVVALRAGSYNEQFF
TGCAGCGTTGTTGCCCTGAGGGCAGGCTCATACAATGAGCAGTTCTTC
>TRBV13|.|17|.|TRBJ1-2
CASSSVNDRRSNYGYTF
TGTGCCAGCAGCTCCGTCAACGACAGGAGATCTAACTATGGCTACACCTTC
>TRBV19|TRBD2|14|.|TRBJ2-1
CASSAGGAYNEQFF
TGTGCCAGTAGTGCGGGGGGCGCCTACAATGAGCAGTTCTTC
>TRBV29-1|.|11|.|TRBJ1-2
CSVEENYGYTF
TGCAGCGTTGAAGAGAACTATGGCTACACCTTC
>TRBV16|TRBD2|16|.|TRBJ2-7
CASSPEAGTSSYEQYF
TGTGCCAGCAGCCCCGAGGCCGGGACTAGCTCCTACGAGCAGTACTTC
>TRBV13|.|14|.|TRBJ2-7
CASSPTNAGYEQYF
TGTGCCAGCAGCCCAACTAATGCGGGGTACGAGCAGTACTTC
>TRBV9|.|14|.|TRBJ2-5
CASSVAQGKETQYF
TGTGCCAGCAGCGTAGCTCAGGGGAAAGAGACCCAGTACTTC
>TRBV28|.|15|.|TRBJ1-5
CASSQQIDTDQPQHF
TGTGCCAGCAGCCAGCAGATAGACACCGATCAGCCCCAGCATTTT
>TRBV29-1|.|10|few|TRBJ2-1
CSVDRNEQFF
TGCAGCGTTGACAGGAATGAGCAGTTCTTC
>TRBV28|.|18|.|TRBJ2-6
CASSLWAGAMPGANVLTF
TGTGCCAGCAGTTTATGGGCAGGGGCCATGCCTGGGGCCAACGTCCTGACTTTC